The 18 T cell receptor beta chains presented below share a single source sample, sequenced in a study of siplizumab effects on memory and regulatory T cells. Mixed lymphocyte reaction cells were cocultured at 37°C for more than 5 days. The repertoire was sequenced with immunoSEQ multiplex PCR; TCRdb's copy has only in-frame clones and lacks some. The data hold 3,500 to 4,500 clones, with around half observed a single time. No antigen is known for these receptors. Sequenced material: CFSE-low (dividing) CD4+ T cells sorted from an allogeneic mixed lymphocyte reaction. Source of these receptors: a human donor in good health; the cells came from an allogeneic mixed lymphocyte reaction. Some clones in this sample may be carry-over from other donors' samples.

This sequence joins TRBV6-5 and TRBJ2-7; D perhaps matches TRBD2 (6 bases). The CDR3 runs 14 residues. CDR1 is MNHEY, CDR2 SVGAGI, per germline. V dropped 6 bases and J dropped 6 bases, with 18 bases sitting between them. The CDR3 is CASRLGPSAGEQYF. The CDR3 DNA sequence: TGTGCCAGCAGGCTCGGACCTTCAGCGGGCGAGCAGTACTTC.

The chain carries TRBV18 and TRBJ2-7; D unresolved. The V gene's germline CDR1 is KGHSH and CDR2 LQKENI. The CDR3 is 14 amino acids. V shed 4 bases and J shed 3 bases, with 13 bases lying between them. The CDR3: CASSRDRRDYEQYF. CDR3 nucleotides: TGTGCCAGCTCACGGGATCGAAGAGACTACGAGCAGTACTTC.

This sequence joins TRBV18 and TRBJ2-5, with 8 positions matching TRBD1. The germline V gene encodes CDR1 KGHSH and CDR2 LQKENI. Losses at the gene ends were 5 bases for V and 2 bases for J; bases not matched to a gene: 4. This CDR3 has 14 residues. In nucleotides, the CDR3 is TGTGCCAGCTCAGCATGGACAGGGCAAGAGACCCAGTACTTC. It translates to CASSAWTGQETQYF.

This clone was counted a few times. The chain couples TRBV10-3 to TRBJ1-2; TRBD1 matches 8 bases. The CDR3 length is 15 residues. Trimming cost V 3 bases and J 4 bases; bases outside gene matches: 7. CDR1 is ENHRY, CDR2 SYGVKD, per germline. This chain's CDR3 is CAISDKDRAIYGYTF. The CDR3 DNA reads as TGTGCCATCAGTGATAAGGACAGGGCGATCTATGGCTACACCTTC.

This clone has a handful of counts. CDR3 DNA sequence: TGTGCCTGGAGTGTACGTCTAATCCAGACCACAGATACGCAGTATTTT. This sequence encodes CAWSVRLIQTTDTQYF. The gene calls are TRBV30 and TRBJ2-3; D not certain. The V and J ends lost 0 bases and 2 bases respectively, with 15 bases between them. The germline CDR1 and CDR2 sequences are GTSNPN and SVGIG (reference sequence). CDR3 size: 16 residues. Complete variable domain (other parts from reference TRBV30 and TRBJ2-3): SQTIHQWPATLVQPVGSPLSLECTVEGTSNPNLYWYRQAAGRGLQLLFYSVGIGQISSEVPQNLSASRPQDRQFILSSKKLLLSDSGFYLCAWSVRLIQTTDTQYFGPGTRLTVL.

This clone was observed a few times. The chain employs TRBV25-1 and TRBJ1-1; D remains unclear. V gave up 4 bases and J gave up 8 bases, with 14 bases separating them. CDR1 and CDR2 from the germline V gene are MGHDK and SYGVNS. The CDR3 is made up of 13 amino acids. Here the CDR3 reads CASSGVFRGEAFF. The CDR3 DNA sequence: TGTGCCAGCAGTGGGGTCTTTCGTGGGGAAGCTTTCTTT.

This clone is labeled as large (0.1 to 1%). This chain links TRBV7-2 with TRBJ1-6, with D maybe TRBD1 (6 bases). In germline, CDR1 is SGHTA, CDR2 FQGNSA. Trimming stripped 6 bases from V and 7 bases from J, with 13 bases between. The CDR3 spans 14 residues. CDR3 sequence reads: CASRHPGANSPLHF. CDR3 DNA: TGTGCCAGCAGGCACCCAGGGGCCAATTCACCCCTCCACTTT. Full variable domain (remainder filled in from reference TRBV7-2 and TRBJ1-6): GAGVSQSPSNKVTEKGKDVELRCDPISGHTALYWYRQSLGQGLEFLIYFQGNSAPDKSGLPSDRFSAERTGGSVSTLTIQRTQQEDSAVYLCASRHPGANSPLHFGNGTRLTVT.

This chain joins TRBV18 and TRBJ1-2; 8 bases fit TRBD1. V shed 4 bases, J shed 5 bases, and the junction held 6 bases outside the gene matches. The CDR3 is made up of 14 amino acids. CDR1 KGHSH and CDR2 LQKENI come from the germline V gene. The CDR3 sequence is CASSRTGQEYGYTF. The CDR3, as DNA: TGTGCCAGCTCACGCACGGGACAGGAATATGGCTACACCTTC. The whole variable domain, filled in from reference TRBV18 and TRBJ1-2, reads NAGVMQNPRHLVRRRGQEARLRCSPMKGHSHVYWYRQLPEEGLKFMVYLQKENIIDESGMPKERFSAEFPKEGPSILRIQQVVRGDSAAYFCASSRTGQEYGYTFGSGTRLTVV.

This clone was observed once. V is TRBV29-1 and J is TRBJ1-1; D possibly corresponds to TRBD1 (6 bases). Germline V lookup: CDR1 SQVTM, CDR2 ANQGSEA. The CDR3 totals 12 residues. V shed 5 bases and J shed 0 bases, with 7 bases lying between them. This CDR3 reads CSVYRVNTEAFF. The CDR3 nucleotides are TGCAGCGTTTACAGGGTGAACACTGAAGCTTTCTTT.

This clone has just a few counts. The J gene is TRBJ2-1, the V gene TRBV7-9, with 10 bases matching TRBD2. The CDR3 sequence is 15 residues long. The ends lost 4 bases at V and 4 bases at J; junction bases unmatched: 4. Germline lookup yields CDR1 SEHNR and CDR2 FQNEAQ (reference sequence). CDR3 protein: CASSSGLAVYNEQFF. CDR3 DNA sequence: TGTGCCAGCAGCTCCGGACTAGCGGTTTACAATGAGCAGTTCTTC.

Only a few counts were recorded for this clone. V is TRBV10-3 and J is TRBJ2-7; D could derive from TRBD1 or TRBD2 (5 bases each). The CDR3 contains 14 residues. Per germline, CDR1 ENHRY and CDR2 SYGVKD. Trimming removed 6 bases from V and 5 bases from J, with 17 bases in between. DNA of the CDR3: TGTGCCATCAGGTCAGGGAGAGGCTTCGACGAGCAGTACTTC. It specifies CAIRSGRGFDEQYF.

This chain joins TRBV19 and TRBJ2-1; 7 bases are a match to TRBD2. The CDR3 is 13 residues long. Trimming at V came to 9 bases and at J to 4 bases, leaving 6 bases not matched to a gene. CDR1 and CDR2 from the germline V gene are LNHDA and SQIVND (reference sequence). Here the CDR3 DNA reads TGTGCCAGCCGGGAGGTCGCTTACAATGAGCAGTTCTTC. Translating it yields CASREVAYNEQFF.

This rearrangement joins TRBV5-1 to TRBJ1-1, with D possibly being TRBD1 (5 bases). The CDR3 consists of 13 residues. Germline V gene data show CDR1 as SGHRS and CDR2 as YFSETQ. Trimming left V 1 base short and J 7 bases short, with 11 bases between. CDR3 sequence: CASSLSFGGEAFF. DNA of the CDR3: TGCGCCAGCAGCTTGTCTTTTGGGGGTGAAGCTTTCTTT.

The rearrangement joins TRBV6-5 to TRBJ1-2; D is undetermined. The V and J ends lost 2 bases and 3 bases respectively, with 7 bases between them. Germline V gene sequence: CDR1 MNHEY, CDR2 SVGAGI. This CDR3 is 13 amino acids long. CDR3 DNA sequence: TGTGCCAGCAGTTACGAGCCTCACTATGGCTACACCTTC. Translating gives CASSYEPHYGYTF.

The chain couples TRBV6-4 to TRBJ2-1; TRBD2 aligns across 7 bases. Germline lookup yields CDR1 MRHNA and CDR2 SNTAGT. This CDR3 has 13 amino acids. Unmatched junction bases numbered 3, after V lost 0 bases and J lost 10 bases. CDR3 bases: TGTGCCAGCAGTGACTCAGGGACTATGGAGCAGTTCTTC. This gives the protein CASSDSGTMEQFF.

This clone has just a few counts. The genes are TRBV5-1 and TRBJ1-1; 12 bases fit TRBD1. The CDR3 is 12 amino acids. The V segment lost 6 bases and the J segment 11 bases; nucleotides outside the gene matches: 5. Germline V gene sequence: CDR1 SGHRS, CDR2 YFSETQ. The CDR3 loop reads CASKGGTGGAFF. The CDR3, as DNA: TGCGCCAGCAAAGGGGGGACAGGGGGCGCTTTCTTT.

The chain is built from TRBV5-1 and TRBJ2-3, with 7 bases that match TRBD2. Germline V lookup: CDR1 SGHRS, CDR2 YFSETQ. V dropped 4 bases and J dropped 3; count of bases not matched to a gene: 8. This CDR3 comprises 15 residues. The CDR3 bases are TGCGCCAGCAGCCCTCGACTAGCCAGTACAGATACGCAGTATTTT. Amino acids: CASSPRLASTDTQYF.

This clone ranks as medium-sized (0.01 to 0.1%). The V call is TRBV18, the J call TRBJ1-2; no clear D gene. Germline-derived CDR1 and CDR2 are KGHSH and LQKENI. Trimming removed 1 base from V and 3 bases from J, with 12 bases in between. The CDR3 has 15 residues. The CDR3, as DNA: TGTGCCAGCTCACCACGGACGGCCCTCTACTATGGCTACACCTTC. Its protein is CASSPRTALYYGYTF.